This TCR beta chain stems from a study of blood T cell repertoires in COVID-19. Overall study context: COVID-19 samples, acute and convalescent, were from the United States, Italy and Spain. PBMCs, B-cell-depleted T cells, or T cells provided the cDNA or gDNA that made up the material.

Trimming left V 4 bases short and J 8 bases short, with 17 bases between. Germline CDR1 and CDR2: LGHDT and YNNKEL (reference sequence). CDR3 size: 15 residues. Some clones are missing from TCRdb's copy, which holds only in-frame ones; the method was immunoSEQ multiplex PCR. Here the sample spans approximately 260,000 clones, 75% to 90% being singletons. Sequencing used peripheral blood. The chain employs TRBV3-1 (or the pseudogene TRBV3-2) and TRBJ1-4; weak D call: TRBD1 (5 bases). This TCR came from a man between 60 and 75 years old who had recovered from COVID-19. CDR3 in amino acids: CASSRMGGAEEKLFF. CDR3 DNA: TGTGCCAGCAGCCGAATGGGAGGGGCGGAAGAAAAACTGTTTTTT.